This T cell receptor beta chain was identified during a study of blood T cell repertoires in COVID-19. Deletions cut 4 bases from V and 1 base from J, with 14 bases between. Germline CDR1 is SGHDT and CDR2 is YYEEEE. The CDR3 is made up of 15 amino acids. Clones were sequenced by immunoSEQ multiplex PCR, and TCRdb holds only the in-frame ones, with some missing. The table has about 190,000 clones, roughly 80% seen once. The sequencing input was peripheral blood. This chain joins TRBV5-6 and TRBJ1-1, with D maybe TRBD1 (5 bases). This clonotype was obtained from a man aged 50 to 59 who had recovered from COVID-19. CDR3: CASSAMGLRNTEAFF. CDR3 nucleotide sequence: TGTGCCAGCAGCGCTATGGGACTCCGGAACACTGAAGCTTTCTTT.